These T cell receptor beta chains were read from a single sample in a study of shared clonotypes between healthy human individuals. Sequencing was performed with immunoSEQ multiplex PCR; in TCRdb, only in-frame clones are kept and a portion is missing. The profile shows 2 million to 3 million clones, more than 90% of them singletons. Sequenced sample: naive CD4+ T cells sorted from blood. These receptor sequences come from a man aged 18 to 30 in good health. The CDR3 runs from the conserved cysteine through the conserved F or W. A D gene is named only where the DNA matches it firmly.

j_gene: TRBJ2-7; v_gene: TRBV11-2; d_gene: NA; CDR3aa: CASSFRGGYEQYF
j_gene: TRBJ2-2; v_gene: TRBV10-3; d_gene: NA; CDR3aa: CAISARGDTGELFF
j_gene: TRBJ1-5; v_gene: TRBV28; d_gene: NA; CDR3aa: CASSLFGQGGQPQHF
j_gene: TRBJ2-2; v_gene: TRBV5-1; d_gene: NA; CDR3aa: CASSLGTHTGELFF
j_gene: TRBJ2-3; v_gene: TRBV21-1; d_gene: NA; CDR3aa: CASSKEPGVQGDTQYF
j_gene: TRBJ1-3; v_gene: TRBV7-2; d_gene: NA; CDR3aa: CASSRETGSGNTIYF
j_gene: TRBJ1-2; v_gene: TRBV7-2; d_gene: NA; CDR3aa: CASSTGWGYTF
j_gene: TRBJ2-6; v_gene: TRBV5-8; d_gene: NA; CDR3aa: CASTRSGANVLTF
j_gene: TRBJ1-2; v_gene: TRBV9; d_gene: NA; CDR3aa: CASSPKGPKEGGHGYTF
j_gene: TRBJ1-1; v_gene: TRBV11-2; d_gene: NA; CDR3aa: CASSYIPVNTEAFF
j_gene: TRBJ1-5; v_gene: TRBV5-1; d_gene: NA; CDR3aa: CASSLEGMVGQPQHF
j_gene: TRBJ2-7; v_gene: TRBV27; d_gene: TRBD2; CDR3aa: CASRTSGRGREQYF
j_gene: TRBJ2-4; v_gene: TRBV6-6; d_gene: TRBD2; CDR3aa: CASSYQVAGFRDIQYF
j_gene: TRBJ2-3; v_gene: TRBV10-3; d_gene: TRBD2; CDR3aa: CAITSGSGLDTQYF
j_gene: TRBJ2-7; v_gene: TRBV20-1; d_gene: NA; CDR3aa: CSARDQVEQYF
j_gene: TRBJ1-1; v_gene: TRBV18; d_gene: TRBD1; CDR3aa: CASSGQGNTEAFF
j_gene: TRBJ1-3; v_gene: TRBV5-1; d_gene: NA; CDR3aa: CASSTDGSGNTIYF
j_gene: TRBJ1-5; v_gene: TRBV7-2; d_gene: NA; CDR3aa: CASSLAQFNQPQHF
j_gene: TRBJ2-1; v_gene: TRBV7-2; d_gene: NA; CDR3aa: CASSYRWTRVGNEQFF
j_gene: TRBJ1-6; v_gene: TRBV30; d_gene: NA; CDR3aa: CAWTPVVSLNSPLHF
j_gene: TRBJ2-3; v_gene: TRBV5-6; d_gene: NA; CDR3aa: CASSSSGGADTQYF
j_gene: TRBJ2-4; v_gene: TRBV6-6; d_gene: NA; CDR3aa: CASRDVNIQYF
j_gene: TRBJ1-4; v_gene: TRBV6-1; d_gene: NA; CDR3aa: CASSAEEVSEKLFF
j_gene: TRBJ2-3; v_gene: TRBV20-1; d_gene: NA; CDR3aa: CSALSTDTQYF
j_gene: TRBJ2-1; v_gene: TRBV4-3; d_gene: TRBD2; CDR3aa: CASSRLAALYNEQFF
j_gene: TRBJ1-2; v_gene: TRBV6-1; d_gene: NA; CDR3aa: CANGQINYGYTF
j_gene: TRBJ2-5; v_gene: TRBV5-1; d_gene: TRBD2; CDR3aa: CASSPVGGIQETQYF
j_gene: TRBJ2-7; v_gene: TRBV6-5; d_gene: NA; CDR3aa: CASSLNRQSSYEQYF
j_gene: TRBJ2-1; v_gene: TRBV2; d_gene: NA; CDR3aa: CASIRDRSYNEQFF
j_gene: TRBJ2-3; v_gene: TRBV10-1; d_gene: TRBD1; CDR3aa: CASSPGTGPHDTQYF
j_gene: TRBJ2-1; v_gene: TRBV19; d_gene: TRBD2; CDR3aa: CASKRGGRAYNEQFF
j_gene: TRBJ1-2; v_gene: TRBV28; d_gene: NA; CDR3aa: CASSLGQIGYGYTF
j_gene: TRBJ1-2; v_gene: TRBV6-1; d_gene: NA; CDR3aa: CASSEKGGSNYGYTF
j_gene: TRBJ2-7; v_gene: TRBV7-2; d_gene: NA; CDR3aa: CASTQGSAEQYF
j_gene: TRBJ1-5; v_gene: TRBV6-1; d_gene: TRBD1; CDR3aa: CASRRYQGVNQPQHF
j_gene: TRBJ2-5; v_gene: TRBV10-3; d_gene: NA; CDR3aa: CAISGPGGETQYF
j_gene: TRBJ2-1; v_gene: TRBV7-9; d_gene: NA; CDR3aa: CASSSDTYSYNEQFF
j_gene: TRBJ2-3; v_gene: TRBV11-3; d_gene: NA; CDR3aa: CASSSGMERDTQYF
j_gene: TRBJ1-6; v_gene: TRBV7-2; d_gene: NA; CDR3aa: CASTINWNSPLHF
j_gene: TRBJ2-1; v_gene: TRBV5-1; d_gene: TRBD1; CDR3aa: CASSGQGAENNEQFF